Detailed here is one T cell receptor beta chain. This entry comes from a study of blood T cell repertoires in COVID-19. Turning to the study itself: Sites in the United States, Italy and Spain provided acute and convalescent COVID-19 samples. The analysed material was cDNA or gDNA that came from T cells, B-cell-depleted T cells, or PBMCs.

Trimming shortened V by 5 bases and J by 5 bases, and 9 bases separated the two germline ends. This CDR3 comprises 12 residues. The germline V gene encodes CDR1 SQVTM and CDR2 ANQGSEA. Profiling relied on immunoSEQ multiplex PCR, and the TCRdb table lists in-frame clones only, not all of them. The sample lists about 16,000 clones, roughly 82% occurring once. The chain carries TRBV29-1 and TRBJ2-2; weak D call: TRBD1 (5 bases). The sample comprised peripheral blood. The receptor comes from an elderly man with active COVID-19. CDR3 region: CSVLRATGELFF. The CDR3 DNA is TGCAGCGTTCTCAGGGCTACCGGGGAGCTGTTTTTT.